Below are 2 T cell receptor beta chains sequenced from a single sample in a study of response to subunit inactivated influenza vaccine. TCRdb re-called the RT-PCR reads through MiXCR, storing one row per CDR3 protein. The sample lists about 500,000 distinct CDR3 sequences, about 15% seen once, with less than 4% in the top ten. Sequences were derived from CD4+ T cells sorted from PBMCs, sampled approximately 25 months after vaccination. The receptors were sampled from a man aged 45 to 75 who received an inactivated influenza vaccine.

The genes are TRBV7-9 and TRBJ1-4, with unresolved D. This CDR3 spans 15 amino acids. V was clipped by 1 base and J by 5 bases, with 11 bases between them. Germline values: CDR1 SEHNR, CDR2 FQNEAQ (reference sequence). Here the CDR3 DNA reads TGTGCCAGCAGCTTAGGGCCCCAGCTAAATGAAAAACTGTTTTTT. Translation: CASSLGPQLNEKLFF.

This rearrangement joins TRBV12-3 or TRBV12-4 to TRBJ1-6; perhaps TRBD1 as D (6 bases). Trimming left V 3 bases short and J 10 bases short, with 13 bases between. CDR3 length: 14 amino acids. CDR3 nucleotide sequence: TGTGCCAGCAGTTTGGACAGTGAGAAGTCACCCCTCCACTTT. This encodes CASSLDSEKSPLHF.